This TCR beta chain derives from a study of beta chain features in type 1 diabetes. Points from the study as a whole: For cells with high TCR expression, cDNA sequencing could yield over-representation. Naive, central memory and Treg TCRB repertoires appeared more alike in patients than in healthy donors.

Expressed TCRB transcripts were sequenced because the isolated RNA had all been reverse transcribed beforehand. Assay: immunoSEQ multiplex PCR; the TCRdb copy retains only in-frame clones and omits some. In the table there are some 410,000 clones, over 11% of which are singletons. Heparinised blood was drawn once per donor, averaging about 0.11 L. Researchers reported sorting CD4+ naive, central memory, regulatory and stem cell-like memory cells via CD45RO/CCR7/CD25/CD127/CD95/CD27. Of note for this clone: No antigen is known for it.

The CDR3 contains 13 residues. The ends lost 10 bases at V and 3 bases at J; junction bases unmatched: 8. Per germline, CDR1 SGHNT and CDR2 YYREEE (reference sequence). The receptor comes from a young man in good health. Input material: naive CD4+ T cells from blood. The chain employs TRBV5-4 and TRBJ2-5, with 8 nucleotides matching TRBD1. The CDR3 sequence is CACTGTGEETQYF. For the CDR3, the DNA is TGTGCCTGTACGGGGACAGGAGAAGAGACCCAGTACTTC.